This TCR beta chain is from a study of T-cell reconstitution after alpha-beta-depleted transplantation in children. The study, taken as a whole, reports: In some patients, recipient T cells and intrathymic progenitors surviving conditioning explained high day-60 diversity.

This clonotype was detected ten times or more. Its cognate antigen is unknown. The CDR3 has 15 amino acids. CDR1 and CDR2 from the germline V gene are SGHVS and FQNEAQ. V shed 1 base and J shed 2 bases, with 12 bases lying between them. Preparation of the TCRbeta library involved a method that used unique molecular identifiers. TCRdb passed the PCR reads through MiXCR, listing each CDR3 protein once. The table lists 540,000 or so distinct CDR3 sequences, around 23% of them singletons. Material: PBMCs, mostly from graft donor cells, obtained 360 days after TCRalphabeta/CD19-depleted stem cell transplant. This chain joins TRBV7-8 and TRBJ2-7; no clear D. The TCR sequence derives from a boy under three years old who had a stem cell transplant for acute myeloid leukemia, so the T cells may come from the graft donor. This CDR3 reads CASSLDRRQTYEQYF. The DNA of the CDR3 is TGTGCCAGCAGCTTAGATAGAAGACAAACCTACGAGCAGTACTTC.